The rows below give T cell receptor beta chains drawn from one sample of a study of shared clonotypes between healthy human individuals. Here immunoSEQ multiplex PCR was the method, and the copy in TCRdb shows in-frame clones only, minus some. The data contain about a million clones, 77% of them seen just once; the ten biggest clones take up 0.85% to 1%. The sample comprised memory CD4+ T cells from PBMCs. The receptors were gathered from a man between 18 and 29 years old in good health. Some clones in this sample may be carry-over from other donors' samples. The CDR3 runs from the conserved cysteine through the conserved F or W. Fields, in order: V gene, D gene, J gene, clone size, CDR3 DNA, CDR3 protein. The D gene is left open where the match is weak. Size is stated for part of the rows, as once, few or many counts, or as a class when the clone is expanded.

TRBV28,-,TRBJ1-4,once,TGTGCCAGCAGAGGAGTTCTCACTAATGAAAAACTGTTTTTT,CASRGVLTNEKLFF
TRBV28,-,TRBJ2-2,-,TGTGCCAGCACCTTCCCCGGGAGCACCGGGGAGCTGTTTTTT,CASTFPGSTGELFF
TRBV6-4,-,TRBJ1-1,-,TGTGCCAGCAGTGCAGGTGTGAACACTGAAGCTTTCTTT,CASSAGVNTEAFF
TRBV27,-,TRBJ1-1,-,TGTGCCAGCAGTACCGCTCCGTGGGCCTTGAACACTGAAGCTTTCTTT,CASSTAPWALNTEAFF
TRBV28,-,TRBJ2-5,-,TGTGCCAGCAGTTTATCTTGGGAGACCCAGTACTTC,CASSLSWETQYF
TRBV19,-,TRBJ2-7,few,TGTGCCAGTAGTCCCAGTAGATCCTACGAGCAGTACTTC,CASSPSRSYEQYF
TRBV28,-,TRBJ2-7,-,TGTGCCAGCAATGTGAGGAATACCTTCCGCGACGAGCAGTACTTC,CASNVRNTFRDEQYF
TRBV28,TRBD1,TRBJ1-2,-,TGTGCCAGCAGTCCCGGACAGGGGGACCGCTATGGCTACACCTTC,CASSPGQGDRYGYTF
TRBV7-2,-,TRBJ1-2,few,TGTGCCAGCAGCTCCGCGGGGGCGGGAAACTATGGCTACACCTTC,CASSSAGAGNYGYTF
TRBV15,-,TRBJ2-7,-,TGTGCCACCAGCAGAGCCTTAGGCAGGGGCTCCTACGAGCAGTACTTC,CATSRALGRGSYEQYF
TRBV18,TRBD2,TRBJ2-2,once,TGTGCCAGCTCACCACCCTATGGGACTAGCGGAGGGGGCACCGGGGAGCTGTTTTTT,CASSPPYGTSGGGTGELFF
TRBV18,-,TRBJ2-2,-,TGTGCCAGCTCACCACCGGTGGGTCGGAACACCGGGGAGCTGTTTTTT,CASSPPVGRNTGELFF
TRBV18,-,TRBJ1-4,-,TGTGCCAGCTCACCGAATAATGAAAAACTGTTTTTT,CASSPNNEKLFF
TRBV15,-,TRBJ2-5,-,TGTGCCACCAGCCCCGGACAGAGATCCCAAGAGACCCAGTACTTC,CATSPGQRSQETQYF
TRBV28,-,TRBJ1-3,-,TGTGCCAGCAGTTCAGGGGCTGGAAACACCATATATTTT,CASSSGAGNTIYF
TRBV19,TRBD1,TRBJ2-6,-,TGTGCCAGTAGTACAAGGGACAGGGCGAGCTCTGGGGCCAACGTCCTGACTTTC,CASSTRDRASSGANVLTF
TRBV14,TRBD2,TRBJ2-7,once,TGTGCCAGCAGCCGGGCCCTTTCGGGAGGGTACGAGCAGTACTTC,CASSRALSGGYEQYF
TRBV6-5,TRBD1,TRBJ1-2,-,TGTGCCAGCAGGCAAGGAGGGGGCAATGGCTACACCTTC,CASRQGGGNGYTF
TRBV9,TRBD2,TRBJ2-3,-,TGTGCCAGCAGCGTAGCTGGTGGTAGCGGGAGGGCCTCGAGCACAGATACGCAGTATTTT,CASSVAGGSGRASSTDTQYF
TRBV7-6,TRBD1,TRBJ2-2,-,TGTGCCAGCAGCTTATACAGGGGGCCGGACACCGGGGAGCTGTTTTTT,CASSLYRGPDTGELFF
TRBV5-6,TRBD1,TRBJ1-1,-,TGTGCCAGCAGCTTACAGGGGAGCCTTCGGGCTGCTTTCTTT,CASSLQGSLRAAFF
TRBV7-9,-,TRBJ2-3,-,TGTGCCAGCAGTAGAGGTGAAGATACGCAGTATTTT,CASSRGEDTQYF
TRBV7-2,TRBD2,TRBJ2-7,few,TGTGCCAGCAGCTTATCTCCGGGAGGCTCCTACGAGCAGTACTTC,CASSLSPGGSYEQYF
TRBV30,-,TRBJ2-1,-,TGTGCCTGGAGTAGGGCGTTAAACGGTGAGCAGTTCTTC,CAWSRALNGEQFF
TRBV11-2,-,TRBJ1-3,once,TGTGCCAGCAGCGTACCCGGGGGAAACACCATATATTTT,CASSVPGGNTIYF
TRBV11-2,-,TRBJ1-1,-,TGTGCCAGCAGCTTAGTGCGAGGAAAACCAGAAGCTTTCTTT,CASSLVRGKPEAFF
TRBV5-6,-,TRBJ1-6,-,TGTGCCAGCAGCTTGTTGGGCAGGCTCGGTTCACCCCTCCACTTT,CASSLLGRLGSPLHF
TRBV6-5,TRBD1,TRBJ1-2,-,TGTGCCAGCAGTTACGGGTGGACAGGGCAAATCGGGGGCTACACCTTC,CASSYGWTGQIGGYTF
TRBV7-8,-,TRBJ2-5,-,TGTGCCAGCAGCTCGGGGTTAGCGATGGGGGAGACCCAGTACTTC,CASSSGLAMGETQYF
TRBV10-3,-,TRBJ1-6,-,TGTGCCATCAGCAGGGAGAATAATTCACCCCTCCACTTT,CAISRENNSPLHF
TRBV5-6,TRBD1,TRBJ1-1,-,TGTGCCAGCATCCGGACAGGGGGCGCCTGGACTGAAGCTTTCTTT,CASIRTGGAWTEAFF
TRBV30,-,TRBJ1-5,few,TGTGCCTGGAGTGGGGGCCCGGGTGGTCAGCCCCAGCATTTT,CAWSGGPGGQPQHF
TRBV2,-,TRBJ1-2,-,TGTGCCAGCAAACTTGACAGGTTTTATGGCTACACCTTC,CASKLDRFYGYTF
TRBV30,-,TRBJ1-2,few,TGTGCCTGGAGTGTACAGAGGGCCGGTGGCTACACCTTC,CAWSVQRAGGYTF
TRBV6-5,TRBD2,TRBJ2-1,-,TGTGCCAGCAGACTCGGGACTAGCGGCTACAATGAGCAGTTCTTC,CASRLGTSGYNEQFF
TRBV6-5,-,TRBJ2-5,few,TGTGCCAGCACCTCTCTTGGGACGGCGGGGGAGACCCAGTACTTC,CASTSLGTAGETQYF
TRBV4-1,-,TRBJ2-7,-,TGCGCCAGCAGTCCCGGGGCAGCCTACGAGCAGTACTTC,CASSPGAAYEQYF
TRBV4-2,TRBD2,TRBJ2-7,-,TGTGCCAGCAGCCACGGACTAGCGGTCGAGCAGTACTTC,CASSHGLAVEQYF
TRBV5-4,TRBD2,TRBJ2-2,-,TGTGCCAGCAGCCGGACTAGCGGGAGGGCCGACGGGGAGCTGTTTTTT,CASSRTSGRADGELFF
TRBV30,-,TRBJ1-3,-,TGTGCCTGGAGTGCGGGGGATGGAAACACCATATATTTT,CAWSAGDGNTIYF
TRBV6-5,TRBD2,TRBJ2-3,once,TGTGCCAGCAGTTACTCGTCTAGCGGTAGCACAGATACGCAGTATTTT,CASSYSSSGSTDTQYF
TRBV6-5,-,TRBJ2-3,once,TGTGCCAGCAGTTACAGGCAGGGGACCGATACGCAGTATTTT,CASSYRQGTDTQYF
TRBV5-1,TRBD2,TRBJ2-5,-,TGCGCCAGCAGCGTACTAGCGGGAGGACCGGTACAAGAGACCCAGTACTTC,CASSVLAGGPVQETQYF
TRBV4-1,-,TRBJ2-3,few,TGCGCCAGCAGCCAAGTCACCGGGAGATCGGCAGATACGCAGTATTTT,CASSQVTGRSADTQYF
TRBV10-3,TRBD2,TRBJ2-5,-,TGTGCCATCTCGAGCGGGGTCCAAGAGACCCAGTACTTC,CAISSGVQETQYF
TRBV2,-,TRBJ2-5,-,TGTGCCAGCAGTGAGAATTGGATGACAGCACGGGAGACCCAGTACTTC,CASSENWMTARETQYF